This T cell receptor (beta chain) was profiled in a study of CD8 T cells in ankylosing spondylitis. One entry per CDR3 protein, called by TCRdb with MiXCR from the 5' RACE reads. Altogether 350,000 to 450,000 distinct CDR3 sequences are present, 20% to 25% being singletons, with the ten largest covering approximately 14%. Study outcomes and limitations: Among TCR beta sequences, a motif of several highly homologous variants appeared characteristic of ankylosing spondylitis blood. With a CD8+ phenotype, disease-linked clones were relatively rare in peripheral blood.

The J segment lost 0 bases and the V segment lost 4 bases, leaving 17 bases of the junction unmatched. The length of the CDR3 is 19 residues. Germline CDR1 is MGHRA and CDR2 is YSYEKL. As for this clonotype: Its antigen is not known.

The source is a male donor with ankylosing spondylitis or in good health (not recorded which). J is TRBJ2-7 and V is TRBV4-1; 8 nucleotides align to TRBD2. Sequencing was done on a sample of blood, either unsorted or a sorted T cell fraction (not recorded which). CDR3 region: CASSLREGAQTAFSYEQYF. CDR3 bases: TGCGCCAGCAGCCTCCGGGAGGGCGCCCAAACCGCCTTCTCCTACGAGCAGTACTTC.